The source of this T cell receptor (beta chain) is a study of cytomegalovirus exposure and HLA in healthy donors (dated 2017 in TCRdb). For context, the study as a whole: An earlier analysis of some 600 of the donors reported about 300 Gb of sequence data and 95 million to 140 million unique TCR beta sequences obtained from about 179 million T cells. Approximately 300 gigabases of sequencing data and approximately 85 million unique TCR sequences were included in an early release covering several hundred HLA-typed donors. Of the approximately 400 genotyped donors, approximately 80% were placed in the genetic ancestry cluster associated with self-reported Caucasian donors. The study was designed to test whether signatures of past pathogen exposure could be identified by cataloging public T cell receptors. Using immunosequencing, the study profiled T cell repertoires from some 670 subjects and related those repertoires to cytomegalovirus serostatus. Along with the 666-subject first cohort, a separate validation cohort of over a hundred different subjects was used. To predict cytomegalovirus infection status, the study brought together high-throughput TCR immunosequencing, statistical association of individual TCRs with disease status, and machine learning. A later analysis re-analyzed previously published TCR beta repertoires from about 600 donors and added high-resolution HLA genotyping to study TCR occurrence patterns. In the later analysis, no new phenotypic data were used to find candidate immune exposures; instead, reliance was placed on TCR beta sequences and their occurrence across donors. An earlier analysis of nearly 600 of the donors applied high-throughput TCR beta sequencing to assess whether each TCR beta V gene segment acted as functional or pseudogenic. Donor age, sex, ethnicity and CMV serostatus were collected together with the repertoire data. Genome-wide SNP genotypes for about 55% of the roughly 670 donors were used in a later genetic analysis, which treated that subset as a discovery cohort. Every repertoire in the discovery cohort had been generated on one and the same sequencing platform. HLA typing included class I and class II loci at four-digit resolution. The number of typed donors differed by locus: about 629-630 for A, B, C, DRB1 and DQB1; some 500 for DQA1; some 610 for DPA1; and approximately 450 for DPB1. Roughly 5 DR-DQ haplotypes were handled as single units for association and clustering because linkage in the cohort was strong. On average, around 240,000 unique TCR beta nucleotide sequences were sequenced per donor among some 420 genotyped donors of the cohort, with about 19% of those sequences being non-productive. The paper's findings and limits, for the study overall: A further reported finding was that TCR beta sequences accurately predicted the HLA-A and HLA-B alleles for most subjects in the first cohort. V-gene and J-gene trimming of TCR beta chains was associated with a missense DCLRE1C variant in a later genetic analysis, and the association was replicated in an independent cohort. The classifier was reported to diagnose cytomegalovirus status with high specificity and sensitivity in both the original cohort and the validation cohort. For the cohort, immune exposure information was limited to CMV serostatus. Because HLA typing was unavailable for some donors at each locus, only the typed subset was used in association tests. In this cohort, only TCR beta chains were sequenced, and detectable features were limited by the absence of alpha or paired-chain data. Most TCR sequences were observed very rarely across donors, whereas some public TCRs were present in many individuals. In vitro tests confirmed that a few of the cytomegalovirus-associated TCR beta chains recognize cytomegalovirus antigens. Broadly in line with IMGT annotations, most TCR beta V segments showed up in productive rearrangements about 87% or about 30% of the time in an earlier analysis of 587 of the donors. The authors suggested that the approach could potentially be generalized to other disease states and immunological phenotypes. A group of highly shared sequence variants was considered likely to be a technical artifact of the sequencing pipeline. Strong co-occurrence of HLA alleles, especially DR and DQ, made assigning TCR associations to individual alleles difficult. Some IMGT-functional V segments, including TRBV6-2 and TRBV6-3, could not be told apart with the 87-base-pair reads, so those segments were excluded. In a later analysis, about 17,000 TCR beta sequences were associated with specific HLA alleles at a false discovery rate of 0.05. Compared with equally common non-associated chains, HLA-associated TCR beta chains in a later analysis were more clonally expanded and had lower generation probabilities. In a later analysis, most CMV-associated TCR beta chains were found to appear HLA-restricted, with HLA associations seemingly driven largely by CMV exposure. The study listed 150 to 200 TCR beta chains as associated with cytomegalovirus. According to a later genetic analysis, donors in an Asian-associated ancestry cluster had fewer N-insertions in productive TCRs than the approximately 670-donor mean. Because counts were too low, more than 15 rarely observed V segments, including chromosome 9 orphons, were excluded from the earlier analysis of some 590 of the donors. Linkage disequilibrium might explain the correlated functional status among segregating V segments, but an unknown experimental factor could not be ruled out. In a later analysis, TCR association rates were found to vary across HLA loci, with the most associated TCRs seen for DRB1 alleles and the fewest for HLA-C alleles. According to a later analysis, parvovirus B19, influenza, CMV and Epstein-Barr virus appeared linked to several top co-occurrence clusters. Presence/absence analyses assumed roughly uniform sequencing depth across donors, an assumption that may not hold.

The cohort was made up of roughly 670 healthy bone marrow donors. Cohort members were all nominally healthy when sampled, although unrecorded immune exposures were likely present. The donor tested CMV seropositive and was one of the 289 seropositive cohort members. Each donor provided a peripheral blood sample, and peripheral blood mononuclear cells were used for TCR beta sequencing. Genomic DNA was extracted from the blood cell samples with the Qiagen DNeasy Blood Extraction Kit. V is cut back by 1 base and J by 8 bases, with 6 bases in the junction unmatched. Per the germline V gene (reference sequence), SGHNT is the CDR1 and YYREEE is the CDR2. CDR3 length: 16 amino acids, cysteine to phenylalanine. The sequence is cut down to CDR3 DNA, 48 bases in frame from base 1. Library method: the immunoSEQ multiplex PCR assay. A mixture of 60 forward primers for TCR Vbeta segments and 13 reverse primers for TCR Jbeta segments was used in the multiplex PCR. A multiplex PCR assay on genomic DNA amplified the CDR3 region of rearranged TCR beta genes. Amplified TCR beta libraries were sequenced as 87-base-pair reads on the Illumina HiSeq System. The paper's processing steps were these. Across the 500 to 750 repertoires, a later analysis counted some 81 million unique TCR beta chains, 8.5 million to 12 million of which were shared by at least two donors. Raw reads were error-corrected and collapsed into unique sequences by a nearest-neighbor algorithm in which closely related sequences were merged to remove PCR and sequencing errors. V, D and J gene segments were assigned by aligning CDR3 sequences to IMGT reference sequences. For a sequence to be retained, a match of at least six nucleotides was required to both a V gene segment and a J gene segment. A rearrangement counted as productive if the CDR3 had no stop codons and remained in frame with V and J, and every other rearrangement counted as non-productive. Following IMGT convention, CDR3 was defined as the stretch from the second conserved V-encoded cysteine to the conserved J-encoded phenylalanine. In an earlier analysis of around 540 of the donors, sequences lacking an unambiguous match to a single V gene segment were excluded. An earlier analysis of 500 to 600 of the donors classified V segments as functional when productive rearrangements were above 56.7% and as segregating when the standard deviation between donors was above 5%. A statistical classification framework was built for diagnosing cytomegalovirus status from the catalog of TCR beta chain sequences. V and J gene assignment, in a later analysis, came from comparing TCR nucleotide sequences with IMGT/GENE-DB human TR gene sequences. In a later analysis, CDR3 sequences and most-parsimonious VDJ recombination scenarios were assigned using the TCRdist pipeline. In a later analysis, each TCR beta chain was defined by its CDR3 amino acid sequence together with its V-gene family, and reads lacking a unique V-gene family were excluded. As a way to deal with suspected cross-contamination and a sequencing artifact, a later analysis dropped hundreds of nucleotide sequences that were highly shared and had low generation probability. In a later analysis, a clonal expansion index for each public chain was calculated from normalized within-repertoire ranks of inferred template counts. A later analysis computed generation probabilities with a VDJ recombination model fitted to out-of-frame rearrangements, and checked the results against IGoR. In a later analysis, hypergeometric tests were used to score TCR-TCR, TCR-HLA and TCR-CMV co-occurrence, with a repertoire-size bias correction applied to TCR pairs. In a later analysis, false discovery rates were estimated by permuting HLA or CMV assignments 20 times. In a later analysis, co-occurring TCRs were grouped using DBSCAN, and TCRdist sequence similarity was added for clustering within HLA-allele-positive subsets. Repertoires with fewer than 30,000 or more than 120,000 public chains were left out of co-occurrence clustering, as were five repertoires with anomalous nucleotide sharing. This immuneACCESS table, as held by TCRdb, lists in-frame sequences with V and J called but not all clones. Of the missing ones, under half trace to an unresolved V gene in checked studies; the others have no known cause. V and J calls and clone size are given by that table; D and trimming were obtained from the DNA. A total of 110,000 or so clones appear in this sample, around 70% of them only once. Under 6.5% of the sample comes from the top ten.

Comment on this clone: Its antigen has not been determined. Base qualities are missing; no much larger clone stands one base away.

Recombination linked TRBV5-4 to TRBJ1-4; 12 middle bases align to TRBD1. The sequenced sample consisted of PBMCs. The receptor was isolated from a woman aged 70-85 years in good health and CMV-seropositive. CDR3 loop: CASSLKGTGGREKLFF. The DNA sequence follows: TGTGCCAGCAGCTTGAAGGGGACAGGGGGCCGCGAAAAACTGTTTTTT.